This T cell receptor (beta chain) was recovered during a study of CD8 T cells in Susac syndrome. TEMRA cells were FACS-enriched, with CD8+ and CD4+ T cells isolated negatively. Germline CDR1 is SQVTM and CDR2 is ANQGSEA. V lost 2 bases to trimming and J lost 6 bases, with 11 bases between them. The CDR3 is made up of 12 amino acids. Random hexamers were used to reverse transcribe 0.5 to 1 ug of RNA. An immunoSEQ multiplex PCR generated amplified TCR beta CDR3 products spanning 54 Vbeta and 13 Jbeta. TCRdb itself ran the immunoSEQ multiplex PCR reads through MiXCR, one entry per CDR3 protein. This table has hundreds of thousands of distinct CDR3 sequences, 80% to 95% appearing once.

V and J are TRBV29-1 and TRBJ2-7; D uncertain. This sequence was found in a human donor with multiple sclerosis. The sequencing sample was made of CD8+ T cells from PBMCs. This CDR3 is CSVEWPSGEQYF. The CDR3 nucleotides read TGCAGCGTTGAATGGCCTTCGGGCGAGCAGTACTTC.